The 19 T cell receptor beta chains presented below share a single source sample, sequenced in a study of OX40 agonist ivuxolimab in advanced cancers. The protocol was immunoSEQ multiplex PCR, while the TCRdb copy is restricted to in-frame clones and leaves out a portion. The data show roughly 99,000 clones, less than 95% seen once. Material: CD4+ or CD8+ T cells sorted from blood, obtained in a trial of the OX40 agonist ivuxolimab. The receptor source for this set is an adult with an advanced solid tumor such as melanoma, head and neck, liver or kidney cancer.

The chain combines TRBV11-2 with TRBJ1-2, with 8 positions matching TRBD1. The germline CDR1 and CDR2 sequences are SGHAT and FQNNGV. Trimming at V came to 7 bases and at J to 3 bases, leaving 7 bases not matched to a gene. This CDR3 has 14 residues. In DNA, the CDR3 is TGTGCCAGCACTCAGGACAGGGTACACTATGGCTACACCTTC. Its translation: CASTQDRVHYGYTF.

In DNA, the CDR3 is TGCGCCAGCAGCTTGGACAGGGGCTTTAATGAAAAACTGTTTTTT. It translates to CASSLDRGFNEKLFF. The chain recombines TRBV5-1 with TRBJ1-4, with 7 bases lining up with TRBD1. Trimming at V came to 0 bases and at J to 4 bases, leaving 3 bases not matched to a gene. The CDR3 sequence is 15 residues long. Germline-derived CDR1 and CDR2 are SGHRS and YFSETQ.

This chain links TRBV19 with TRBJ2-6; D gene ambiguous. CDR3 size: 15 residues. Trimming cost V 7 bases and J 4 bases, with 14 bases left between them. Germline CDR1 is LNHDA and CDR2 is SQIVND (reference sequence). The CDR3 bases are TGTGCCAGTAACGCGGTCGACTTGGGGGCCAACGTCCTGACTTTC. Translated: CASNAVDLGANVLTF.

This clone was seen at least ten times. V is TRBV5-1 and J is TRBJ1-2; 7 bases align to TRBD1. The CDR3 runs to 13 residues. CDR1 and CDR2 from the germline V gene are SGHRS and YFSETQ. V trimming: 2 bases; J trimming: 4 bases; junction bases outside the gene matches: 2. In DNA form, the CDR3 reads TGCGCCAGCAGCTTAGGGGGCTCCTATGGCTACACCTTC. Translated: CASSLGGSYGYTF.

This chain uses TRBV11-2 with TRBJ2-5; 11 bases align to TRBD2. Germline CDR1 SGHAT, CDR2 FQNNGV. The CDR3 has 14 amino acids. Unmatched junction bases numbered 1, after V lost 3 bases and J lost 4 bases. The CDR3 bases are TGTGCCAGCAGCTTTGGGACTAGCGGAGAGACCCAGTACTTC. It specifies CASSFGTSGETQYF.

This rearrangement joins TRBV28 to TRBJ1-2; 10 bases align to TRBD1. The CDR3 totals 15 residues. Trimming cost V 2 bases and J 4 bases; bases outside gene matches: 4. Germline CDR1 is MDHEN and CDR2 is SYDVKM. CDR3 coding DNA: TGTGCCAGCAGTTTAACGACAGGGGGCTTCTATGGCTACACCTTC. Encoded protein: CASSLTTGGFYGYTF.

The chain links TRBV7-3 to TRBJ1-2; 8 bases are shared with TRBD1. Germline V gene data show CDR1 as SGHTA and CDR2 as FQGTGA. Trimming took 5 bases from V and 7 from J; bases not matched to a gene: 6. The CDR3 has 13 residues. The CDR3 DNA reads as TGTGCCAGCAGCCTCCAGGGGGCGCTTGGCTACACCTTC. Protein: CASSLQGALGYTF.

The chain joins TRBV19 to TRBJ2-5, with TRBD1 as a possible D gene (7 bases). V lost 2 bases and J 1 base, leaving 17 bases between the germline ends. The CDR3 has 17 residues. Germline lookup yields CDR1 LNHDA and CDR2 SQIVND (reference sequence). CDR3 DNA sequence: TGTGCCAGTAGTATAACCGGACAGGCCGGGGGCCAAGAGACCCAGTACTTC. Translated, it gives CASSITGQAGGQETQYF.

This clone has just one count. The chain employs TRBV7-6 and TRBJ1-4, with 7 bases fitting TRBD1. From germline, CDR1 is SGHVS and CDR2 FNYEAQ. Trimming removed 5 bases from V and 6 bases from J; junction bases left unmatched: 6. The CDR3 runs 14 residues. CDR3 amino acids: CASSPRQGYEKLFF. The CDR3 DNA sequence: TGTGCCAGCAGCCCTCGACAGGGTTATGAAAAACTGTTTTTT.

As concerns this clone: Other DNA sequences in the same sample also yield this CDR3. This rearrangement joins TRBV5-4 to TRBJ1-3; no definite D call. The V gene lost 0 bases and the J gene lost 0 bases, with 7 bases spanning the gap. From germline, CDR1 is SGHNT and CDR2 YYREEE (reference sequence). The CDR3 extends over 15 amino acids. CDR3: CASSLDVFSGNTIYF. The CDR3 bases are TGTGCCAGCAGCTTGGATGTCTTCTCTGGAAACACCATATATTTT.

The chain employs TRBV18 and TRBJ2-2; 14 bases agree with TRBD2. V shed 3 bases and J 4 bases; nucleotides not matched to a gene: 7. Germline lookup yields CDR1 KGHSH and CDR2 LQKENI. The CDR3 loop spans 18 amino acids. CDR3 in amino acids: CASSPPGLAGVGTGELFF. CDR3 sequence (DNA): TGTGCCAGCTCACCCCCGGGACTAGCGGGAGTGGGCACCGGGGAGCTGTTTTTT.

The chain uses TRBV29-1 and TRBJ1-1; D is possibly TRBD1 (6 bases). The germline V and J ends were trimmed by 1 base and 10 bases, with 10 bases remaining between them. From germline, CDR1 is SQVTM and CDR2 ANQGSEA. The CDR3 extends over 11 amino acids. The CDR3 loop reads CSVEAPGAAFF. CDR3 coding DNA: TGCAGCGTTGAAGCTCCAGGGGCAGCTTTCTTT.

V and J are TRBV7-9 and TRBJ1-4; 8 bases align to TRBD1. Losses at the gene ends were 5 bases for V and 4 bases for J; bases not matched to a gene: 6. CDR3 length: 15 residues. Germline CDR1 is SEHNR and CDR2 is FQNEAQ (reference sequence). Here the CDR3 reads CASSPQGAINEKLFF. DNA for the CDR3: TGTGCCAGCAGCCCCCAGGGGGCCATTAATGAAAAACTGTTTTTT.

V usage is TRBV6-6 and J usage is TRBJ1-2; the D gene is possibly TRBD1 (5 bases). This CDR3 has 15 residues. V was trimmed by 8 bases and J by 3 bases, leaving 19 bases between them. Germline CDR1 reads MNHNY; CDR2 reads SVGAGI (reference sequence). The CDR3 here is CASHPRGRQYYGYTF. In nucleotides, the CDR3 is TGTGCCAGCCACCCGAGAGGCCGACAGTACTATGGCTACACCTTC.

Worth noting for this clone: Other DNA sequences in this sample translate to the same CDR3. The CDR3 region has the DNA TGCGCCAGCAGCCGGGGGGTACGGACTGAAGCTTTCTTT. Translating it yields CASSRGVRTEAFF. V usage is TRBV4-3 and J usage is TRBJ1-1; possible D gene TRBD1, 5 bases. V lost 4 bases, J lost 5 bases, and 11 bases lay in between. From germline, CDR1 is LGHNA and CDR2 YSLEER. CDR3 length: 13 residues.

This clone has just one count. The chain has TRBV10-1 and TRBJ2-2; 10 bases agree with TRBD2. J lost 4 bases, V lost 8 bases, and 4 bases had no gene match. Germline V gives CDR1 WNHNN, CDR2 SYGVQD (reference sequence). The CDR3 totals 14 residues. The CDR3 coding sequence is TGCGCCAGCGGCCTAGCGGGAGCCACCGGGGAGCTGTTTTTT. The encoded protein is CASGLAGATGELFF.

The chain has TRBV29-1 and TRBJ2-7; 7 bases are shared with TRBD1. The germline V gene encodes CDR1 SQVTM and CDR2 ANQGSEA. There are 16 residues in the CDR3. The junction had 17 bases not matched to a gene; V was cut back by 6 bases and J by 3 bases. CDR3 region: CSVVDRERGRYYEQYF. The CDR3 DNA sequence: TGCAGCGTGGTTGACAGGGAAAGGGGTAGGTACTACGAGCAGTACTTC.

About this clone: Relative to the germline gene, one junction end is altered; a read error may explain this. The J gene is TRBJ1-5, the V gene TRBV19, with D maybe TRBD1 (5 bases). This CDR3 is built from 16 residues. Germline V CDR1 and CDR2: LNHDA, SQIVND (reference sequence). The CDR3 sequence is CASTITSGHFNQPQHF. CDR3 nucleotide sequence: TGTGCCAGTACTATAACCTCGGGGCATTTTAATCAGCCCCAGCATTTT.

This clone showed up just once. The chain combines TRBV6-6 with TRBJ1-2; D ambiguous. With 2 bases removed from V and 4 bases from J, the gap between germline ends came to 8 bases. This CDR3 has 13 residues. Germline V gene lookup returns CDR1 MNHNY and CDR2 SVGAGI (reference sequence). The CDR3 DNA reads as TGTGCCAGCAGTTACGAGGGAAGCTATGGCTACACCTTC. This gives the protein CASSYEGSYGYTF.